This entry features one T cell receptor (beta chain) sequence. The data stem from a study of blood T cell repertoires in COVID-19. In the study overall: From the United States, Italy and Spain came samples of acute and convalescent COVID-19. From T cells, B-cell-depleted T cells, or PBMCs came the material, which was cDNA or gDNA.

Germline V gene sequence: CDR1 MDHEN, CDR2 SYDVKM. The CDR3 totals 16 residues. The ends were cut back, 6 bases at V and 6 bases at J, with 18 bases in the middle. Clones were read by immunoSEQ multiplex PCR, and TCRdb kept only the in-frame ones, dropping some. This sample carries some 240,000 clones, 80% to 85% of them seen once, and the ten largest clones take 3.4%. The rearrangement uses TRBV28 and TRBJ1-6; a possible D gene is TRBD1 (6 bases). This receptor was identified in a man in his fifties or sixties who had recovered from COVID-19. Material: PBMCs or T cells enriched from blood (not recorded which). This chain's CDR3 is CASRPRGARGNSPLHF. CDR3 nucleotides: TGTGCCAGCAGACCCCGGGGGGCTCGAGGTAATTCACCCCTCCACTTT.